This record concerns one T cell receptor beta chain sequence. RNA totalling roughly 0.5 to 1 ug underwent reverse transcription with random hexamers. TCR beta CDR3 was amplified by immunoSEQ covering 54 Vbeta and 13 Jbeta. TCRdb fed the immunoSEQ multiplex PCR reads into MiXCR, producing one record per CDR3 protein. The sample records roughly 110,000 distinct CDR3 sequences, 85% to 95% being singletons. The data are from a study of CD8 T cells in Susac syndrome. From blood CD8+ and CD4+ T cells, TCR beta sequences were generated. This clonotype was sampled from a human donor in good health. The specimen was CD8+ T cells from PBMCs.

CDR3 region: CASRIGGNTGELFF. For the CDR3, the DNA is TGTGCCAGCAGGATCGGAGGGAACACCGGGGAGCTGTTTTTT. This rearrangement joins TRBV11-2 to TRBJ2-2; possibly TRBD2 for D (5 bases). V lost 6 bases and J lost 1, with 9 bases in between. This CDR3 is built from 14 residues. Germline loops: CDR1 SGHAT, CDR2 FQNNGV.